This T cell receptor (beta chain) was sequenced during a study of early T cells in non-severe SARS-CoV-2 infection. TCRdb passed the 5' RACE reads through MiXCR, listing each CDR3 protein once. This table holds fewer than 110,000 distinct CDR3 sequences, 8.5% to 14% found once. This clonotype occurred many times. Sample: whole blood. The TCR comes from an adult who was a healthcare worker with PCR-confirmed SARS-CoV-2 infection or an uninfected control (not recorded which).

This CDR3 reads CASRDSAYNEQFF. In DNA form, the CDR3 reads TGTGCCAGCAGGGACAGCGCCTACAATGAGCAGTTCTTC. The J gene is TRBJ2-1, the V gene TRBV12-3 or TRBV12-4, with D perhaps matching TRBD1 (6 bases). The CDR3 sequence is 13 residues long. Trimming took 6 bases from V and 2 from J, leaving 8 bases between them.